A selection of T cell receptor beta chains follows, all from one sample in a study of blood T cell repertoires in COVID-19. Assay: immunoSEQ multiplex PCR; the TCRdb copy retains only in-frame clones and omits some. The sample has 95,000 to 110,000 clones, over 70% seen once. Sample: peripheral blood. These receptor sequences come from a man aged 45 to 65 with acute or convalescent COVID-19. The CDR3 runs from the conserved cysteine through the conserved F or W. Clone size is shown for a subset of rows, as once, few, many or a class of expanded clone.

>TRBJ2-1|-|TRBV7-9
CASSATGRYNEQFF
>TRBJ2-2|-|TRBV24-1
CATRPSGSTGELFF
>TRBJ2-7|-|TRBV28
CASSRQGLSYEQYF
>TRBJ1-5|once|TRBV6-1
CASSEVGQNQPQHF
>TRBJ2-5|-|TRBV6-1
CASSESGRGETQYF
>TRBJ2-1|-|TRBV14
CASSHPRDSIPQFF
>TRBJ2-7|-|TRBV28
CASSLLGGGPPGQYF
>TRBJ2-2|once|TRBV9
CASSVVFTGELFF
>TRBJ2-1|few|TRBV29-1
CSARGRKGYNEQFF
>TRBJ2-5|-|TRBV11-2
CASSRGQGGTQYF
>TRBJ2-7|-|TRBV11-2
CASSLGVAGYEQYF
>TRBJ1-5|few|TRBV6-2/TRBV6-3
CASTPDGLSPQHF
>TRBJ2-1|-|TRBV7-8
CASSFHDGGSGSGVYNEQFF
>TRBJ2-1|-|TRBV7-2
CASSSGTYNEQFF
>TRBJ2-5|-|TRBV30
CAWSVGTSGGETQYF
>TRBJ2-7|-|TRBV5-4
CATSELDSGTYEQYF
>TRBJ2-3|-|TRBV5-6
CASSHRDRGTDTQYF
>TRBJ2-1|-|TRBV29-1
CSVDGLSSYNEQFF